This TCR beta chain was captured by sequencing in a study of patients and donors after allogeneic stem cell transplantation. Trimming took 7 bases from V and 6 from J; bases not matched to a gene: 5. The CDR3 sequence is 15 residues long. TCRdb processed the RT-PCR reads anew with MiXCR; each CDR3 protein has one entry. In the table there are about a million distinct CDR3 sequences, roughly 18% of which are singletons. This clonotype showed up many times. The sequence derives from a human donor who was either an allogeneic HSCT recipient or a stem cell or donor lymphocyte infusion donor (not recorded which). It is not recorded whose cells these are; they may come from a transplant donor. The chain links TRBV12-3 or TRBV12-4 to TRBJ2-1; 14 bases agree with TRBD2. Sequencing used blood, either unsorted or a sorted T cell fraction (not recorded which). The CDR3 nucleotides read TGTGCCAGCAATGGACTAGCGGGAGGAGGCAATGAGCAGTTCTTC. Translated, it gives CASNGLAGGGNEQFF.